This T cell receptor beta chain was recorded in a study of T cell repertoires in cytomegalovirus infection. Study-wide context: Signatures in public TCR beta sequences pointed to both CMV infection and matching HLA type.

TCRdb re-analysed the reads in MiXCR, keeping a single row per CDR3 protein. The table shows over 250,000 distinct CDR3 sequences, with roughly a fifth occurring only once. V was shortened by 5 bases and J by 0 bases, with 14 bases between the two germline ends. The CDR3 extends over 16 amino acids. CDR1 and CDR2 (germline): SGHVS, FNYEAQ. Study-level results: The response measured ex vivo was dominated by TCR beta clonotypes (HLA-C-restricted and CMV-specific). Totalled public TCR beta family frequency picked out people who carried CMV plus the relevant HLA.

This clonotype was picked up many times. Its antigen is not identified. Sequenced material: cultured PBMCs, taken from culture after CMV antigen stimulation. This sequence originates from a human donor in good health (CMV status not recorded). Some clones in this sample may be carry-over from other donors' samples. This rearrangement joins TRBV7-6 to TRBJ2-1; possible D gene TRBD2, 6 bases. The chain's CDR3 is CASSREASPSYNEQFF. The DNA for the CDR3 is TGTGCCAGCAGCAGGGAGGCTAGCCCCTCCTACAATGAGCAGTTCTTC.